This T cell receptor beta chain was found in a study of cytomegalovirus exposure and HLA in healthy donors. Study-wide background: Of fewer than 450 genotyped donors, roughly 86% clustered with self-reported Caucasian donors. General study points: Sequence variants that were highly shared formed a cluster that was likely a sequencing artifact. Fewer N-insertions (relative to the roughly 630-donor mean) were reportedly seen in an Asian-associated ancestry cluster in a later analysis.

In this sample, this clone turned up a few times. Its antigen remains unidentified. Germline CDR1 reads MNHEY; CDR2 reads SVGAGI. The ends were cut back, 5 bases at V and 5 bases at J, with 15 bases in the middle. The CDR3 extends over 14 amino acids. Both 60 Vbeta primers and 13 Jbeta primers went into the PCR. TCRdb keeps only in-frame clones here, not all; method: immunoSEQ multiplex PCR. Among some 130,000 clones listed, roughly three quarters were seen once. The receptor comes from a woman aged 40-49 years in good health and CMV-seronegative. The sequencing input was PBMCs. The V gene is TRBV6-5, the J gene TRBJ1-2, with a tentative D call TRBD1 (5 bases). This CDR3 is CASSLRQLIYGYTF. For the CDR3, the DNA is TGTGCCAGCAGTCTTCGACAGCTTATATATGGCTACACCTTC.